The clone carrying this T cell receptor (beta chain) showed up many times. What it recognizes is unknown. Read data end 3 residues before the CDR3 end; the end is taken from the germline J gene. Germline loops: CDR1 SGHVS, CDR2 FQNEAQ. Trimming shortened V by 4 bases and J by 7 bases, and 13 bases separated the two germline ends. The CDR3 length is 14 residues. The source of the sample is a study of T cell clonality in common variable immunodeficiency. Study results and caveats: TCRbeta clonality was increased in CVID versus healthy controls. Authors noted CVID clonality's cause needs subpopulation repertoire sequencing.

This table comes from immunoSEQ multiplex PCR, and its TCRdb copy is limited to in-frame clones, with some not included. The table records about 52,000 clones without singletons, the ten largest covering approximately 2%. The gene calls are TRBV7-8 and TRBJ1-4; perhaps TRBD1 as D (6 bases). This receptor was obtained from a person between 18 and 75 years old in good health. The sequencing input was peripheral blood mononuclear cells. Incomplete CDR3 DNA: TGTGCCAGCAGCTCACAGGGTATTAGTGAAAAA. Translating gives CASSSQGISEK. The full CDR3 is CASSSQGISEKLFF.